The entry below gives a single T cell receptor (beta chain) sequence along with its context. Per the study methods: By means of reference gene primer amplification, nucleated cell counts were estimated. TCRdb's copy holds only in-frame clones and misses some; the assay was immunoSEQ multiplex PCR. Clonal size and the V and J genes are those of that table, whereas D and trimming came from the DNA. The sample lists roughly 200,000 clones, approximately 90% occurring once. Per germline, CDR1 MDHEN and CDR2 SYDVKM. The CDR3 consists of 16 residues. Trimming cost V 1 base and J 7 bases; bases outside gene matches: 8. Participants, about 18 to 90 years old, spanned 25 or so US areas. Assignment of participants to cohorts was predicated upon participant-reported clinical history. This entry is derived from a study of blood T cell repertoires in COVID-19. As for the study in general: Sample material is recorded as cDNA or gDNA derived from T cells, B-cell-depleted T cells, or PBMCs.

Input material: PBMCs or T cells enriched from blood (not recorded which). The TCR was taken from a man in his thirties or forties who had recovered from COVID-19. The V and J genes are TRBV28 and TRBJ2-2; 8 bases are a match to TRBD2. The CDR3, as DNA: TGTGCCAGCAGTTTATCGGTTGCGGGAGGTGGCGGGGAGCTGTTTTTT. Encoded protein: CASSLSVAGGGGELFF.